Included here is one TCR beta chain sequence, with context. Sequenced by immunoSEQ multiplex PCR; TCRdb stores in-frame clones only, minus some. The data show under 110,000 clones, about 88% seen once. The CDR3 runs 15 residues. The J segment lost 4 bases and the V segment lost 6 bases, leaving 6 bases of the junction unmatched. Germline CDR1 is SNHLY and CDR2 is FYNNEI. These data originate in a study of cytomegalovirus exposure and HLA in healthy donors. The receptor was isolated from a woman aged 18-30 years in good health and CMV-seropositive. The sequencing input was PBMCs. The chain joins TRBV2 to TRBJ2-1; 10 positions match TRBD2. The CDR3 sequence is CASRERGGNYNEQFF. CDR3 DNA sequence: TGTGCCAGCAGAGAGCGGGGGGGCAATTACAATGAGCAGTTCTTC.